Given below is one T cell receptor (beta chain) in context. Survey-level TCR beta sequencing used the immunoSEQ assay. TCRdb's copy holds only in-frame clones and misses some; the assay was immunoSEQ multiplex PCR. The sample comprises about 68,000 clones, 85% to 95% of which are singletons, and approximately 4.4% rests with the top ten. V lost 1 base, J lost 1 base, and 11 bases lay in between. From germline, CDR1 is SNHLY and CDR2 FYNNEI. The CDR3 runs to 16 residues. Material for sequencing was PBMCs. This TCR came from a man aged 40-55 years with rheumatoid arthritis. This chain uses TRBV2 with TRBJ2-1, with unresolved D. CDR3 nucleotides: TGTGCCAGCAGTGAAGATGGCCGAAGGTCCTACAATGAGCAGTTCTTC. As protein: CASSEDGRRSYNEQFF. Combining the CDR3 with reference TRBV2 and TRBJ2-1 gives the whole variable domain EPEVTQTPSHQVTQMGQEVILRCVPISNHLYFYWYRQILGQKVEFLVSFYNNEISEKSEIFDDQFSVERPDGSNFTLKIRSTKLEDSAMYFCASSEDGRRSYNEQFFGPGTRLTVL.